These 18 T cell receptor beta chains originate from one sample sequenced in a study of spatial heterogeneity in lung cancer. Time point in this sample: sample taken at primary tumor resection. TCRdb reanalysed the 5' RACE reads using MiXCR and keeps one entry per CDR3 protein. Of 30,000 to 45,000 distinct CDR3 sequences listed, roughly 6.5% are singletons. Sample: PBMCs, taken at surgery. The receptors come from a female donor with early-stage non-small cell lung cancer.

This clonotype has ten or more counts. V gene TRBV5-1 combines with J gene TRBJ2-5; possibly TRBD2 for D (5 bases). V gave up 0 bases and J gave up 2 bases, with 8 bases separating them. CDR1 and CDR2 from the germline V gene are SGHRS and YFSETQ. This CDR3 is built from 14 residues. The CDR3 reads CASSLASGQETQYF. CDR3 DNA sequence: TGCGCCAGCAGCTTGGCGAGCGGTCAAGAGACCCAGTACTTC.

CDR3 sequence reads: CASGRAGVAENEQFF. The DNA of the CDR3 is TGTGCTAGTGGACGAGCGGGAGTCGCTGAAAATGAGCAGTTCTTC. The chain carries TRBV12-5 and TRBJ2-1, with 8 nucleotides matching TRBD2. The CDR3 covers 15 residues. CDR1 is LGHNT, CDR2 FRNRAP, per germline. J lost 7 bases, V lost 6 bases, and 11 bases had no gene match.

This clonotype was seen more than once but under ten times. This chain links TRBV19 with TRBJ2-5, with a weak D call TRBD1 (7 bases). The CDR3 has 18 residues. V was pared by 0 bases and J by 4 bases, with 21 bases between. Germline V gene sequence: CDR1 LNHDA, CDR2 SQIVND (reference sequence). The CDR3 here is CASSIDHWRQGGSETQYF. The CDR3 nucleotides read TGTGCCAGTAGTATAGATCACTGGCGGCAGGGGGGATCAGAGACCCAGTACTTC.

This clonotype was detected a few times. Here the CDR3 reads CSVVDRMGQPQHF. In DNA form, the CDR3 reads TGCAGCGTTGTGGACAGGATGGGTCAGCCCCAGCATTTT. The chain uses TRBV29-1 and TRBJ1-5, with 7 bases fitting TRBD1. CDR1 is SQVTM and CDR2 is ANQGSEA in the germline V gene. The CDR3 sequence is 13 residues long. The V gene end was trimmed by 4 bases and the J gene end by 6 bases; junction bases not matched to a gene: 6.

In its sample, this clonotype was seen a few times. The chain uses TRBV27 and TRBJ1-2, with a weak D call TRBD1 (5 bases). The CDR3 contains 15 residues. The V gene lost 2 bases and the J gene lost 4 bases, with 14 bases spanning the gap. CDR1 is MNHEY, CDR2 SMNVEV, per germline (reference sequence). CDR3 loop: CASSLKGQGGYGYTF. DNA for the CDR3: TGTGCCAGCAGTTTAAAAGGTCAGGGTGGCTATGGCTACACCTTC.

At least ten counts were recorded for this clonotype. V usage is TRBV6-1 and J usage is TRBJ1-2; D is undetermined. Germline V lookup: CDR1 MNHNS, CDR2 SASEGT. CDR3 length equals 14 residues. Deletions cut 2 bases from V and 1 base from J, with 8 bases between. The CDR3 is CASSEIWGNYGYTF. CDR3 in DNA: TGTGCCAGCAGTGAAATATGGGGTAACTATGGCTACACCTTC.

The V gene is TRBV3-1, the J gene TRBJ1-6; no clear D. Germline CDR1 LGHDT, CDR2 YNNKEL (reference sequence). This CDR3 spans 12 amino acids. Trimming pared 10 bases from V and 13 bases from J, leaving 17 bases between. The chain's CDR3 is CATSEVPGPLHF. DNA of the CDR3: TGTGCCACCTCAGAGGTCCCTGGCCCCCTCCACTTT.

The table lists this clonotype with a few counts. At one end the junction does not follow the germline gene, possibly because of a read error. The rearrangement links TRBV10-2 to TRBJ1-5; D perhaps matches TRBD1 (5 bases). The CDR3 runs to 15 residues. Germline V gives CDR1 WSHSY, CDR2 SAAADI. The CDR3 sequence is CASREWGNFDQPQHF. DNA for the CDR3: TGCGCCAGCAGGGAGTGGGGGAATTTTGATCAGCCCCAGCATTTT.

This clonotype was observed a few times. The chain uses TRBV27 and TRBJ1-1, with 10 bases that match TRBD1. With V trimmed by 4 bases and J by 4 bases, 9 bases remained unmatched. The CDR3 is made up of 16 amino acids. Germline V lookup: CDR1 MNHEY, CDR2 SMNVEV (reference sequence). The chain's CDR3 is CASSSPRDRGITEAFF. Written as DNA, the CDR3 is TGTGCCAGCAGTTCCCCCCGGGACAGGGGAATCACTGAAGCTTTCTTT.

This clonotype was seen at least ten times. J is TRBJ2-3 and V is TRBV28, with a weak D call TRBD1 (6 bases). Germline CDR1 reads MDHEN; CDR2 reads SYDVKM. This CDR3 is 19 amino acids long. Trimming pared 4 bases from V and 0 bases from J, leaving 23 bases between. The CDR3 coding sequence is TGTGCCAGCAGTTCGGGAATTACGACAGGCTCCATTAGCACAGATACGCAGTATTTT. This translates into CASSSGITTGSISTDTQYF.

This clonotype appeared many times. J is TRBJ1-5 and V is TRBV6-2 or TRBV6-3; the match to TRBD1 covers 9 bases. Germline V gene lookup returns CDR1 MNHEY and CDR2 SVGEGT. Germline trimming cut 6 bases from V and 9 bases from J; bases unmatched to any gene: 3. The CDR3 is 12 residues long. The CDR3 DNA follows: TGTGCCAGCAGAACAGGGGGCGGGCCCCAGCATTTT. Its translation: CASRTGGGPQHF.

This clonotype was recorded a few times. The chain links TRBV2 to TRBJ1-5; D gene ambiguous. Germline V lookup: CDR1 SNHLY, CDR2 FYNNEI. This CDR3 spans 12 amino acids. The germline V and J ends were trimmed by 3 bases and 6 bases, with 6 bases remaining between them. The CDR3 DNA reads as TGTGCCAGCAGTGAGTCGGGTCAGCCCCAGCATTTT. Residues: CASSESGQPQHF.

This clonotype turned up a few times. This sequence joins TRBV3-1 and TRBJ2-5, with D uncertain. Trimming removed 4 bases at V and 5 bases at J, with 11 bases between. CDR3 length: 13 residues. CDR1 is LGHDT, CDR2 YNNKEL, per germline (reference sequence). CDR3 sequence (DNA): TGTGCCAGCAGCCGCGGCGAACGGGAGACCCAGTACTTC. Translated: CASSRGERETQYF.

The sample holds many counts of this clonotype. The chain links TRBV3-1 to TRBJ1-2; TRBD1 might be the D (5 bases). CDR1 and CDR2 (germline): LGHDT, YNNKEL (reference sequence). The CDR3 length is 16 residues. V gave up 4 bases and J gave up 4 bases, with 19 bases separating them. The CDR3 sequence is CASSRSGLREGYGYTF. CDR3 DNA sequence: TGTGCCAGCAGCCGCTCGGGACTCCGAGAAGGCTATGGCTACACCTTC. Drawing the rest from reference TRBV3-1 and TRBJ1-2, the complete variable domain is DTAVSQTPKYLVTQMGNDKSIKCEQNLGHDTMYWYKQDSKKFLKIMFSYNNKELIINETVPNRFSPKSPDKAHLNLHINSLELGDSAVYFCASSRSGLREGYGYTFGSGTRLTVV.

A few counts support this clonotype. The chain links TRBV7-2 to TRBJ1-5, with a weak D call TRBD1 (5 bases). CDR1 SGHTA and CDR2 FQGNSA come from the germline V gene. This CDR3 contains 16 residues. V lost 5 bases and J lost 2, with 16 bases in between. CDR3: CASSAEAGLGNQPQHF. The DNA for the CDR3 is TGTGCCAGCAGCGCAGAGGCAGGGTTGGGCAATCAGCCCCAGCATTTT.

This clonotype has a handful of counts. The V gene is TRBV18, the J gene TRBJ2-3, with TRBD2 matching 7 bases. V was clipped by 0 bases and J by 3 bases; unmatched bases: 6. There are 16 residues in the CDR3. The germline gives CDR1 KGHSH, CDR2 LQKENI. Here the CDR3 DNA reads TGTGCCAGCTCACCACCCGCGGGCGGGAGTACAGATACGCAGTATTTT. Protein: CASSPPAGGSTDTQYF.

The CDR3 DNA is TGTGCCAGCGAAGAACAGGGTTATTCAGATACGCAGTATTTT. Its translation: CASEEQGYSDTQYF. This chain links TRBV6-6 with TRBJ2-3; possible D gene TRBD1, 6 bases. Germline lookup yields CDR1 MNHNY and CDR2 SVGAGI (reference sequence). V lost 8 bases and J 4 bases, leaving 16 bases between the germline ends. The CDR3 covers 14 residues.

This clonotype came up many times. The chain combines TRBV28 with TRBJ2-7; D gene ambiguous. Trimming left V 8 bases short and J 0 bases short, with 8 bases between. The V gene's germline CDR1 is MDHEN and CDR2 SYDVKM. CDR3 length: 12 amino acids. This CDR3 is CASESSSYEQYF. The CDR3 DNA is TGTGCCAGCGAGTCGTCCTCCTACGAGCAGTACTTC.